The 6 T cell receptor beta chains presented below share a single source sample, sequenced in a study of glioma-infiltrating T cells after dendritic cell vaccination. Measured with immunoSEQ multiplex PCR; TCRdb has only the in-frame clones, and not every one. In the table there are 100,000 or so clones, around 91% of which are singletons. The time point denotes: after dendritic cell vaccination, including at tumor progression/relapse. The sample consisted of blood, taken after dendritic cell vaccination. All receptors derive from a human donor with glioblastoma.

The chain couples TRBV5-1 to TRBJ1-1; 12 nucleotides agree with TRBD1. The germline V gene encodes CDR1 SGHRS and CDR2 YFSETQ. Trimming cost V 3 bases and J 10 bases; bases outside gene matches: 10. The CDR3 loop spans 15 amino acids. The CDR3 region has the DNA TGCGCCAGCAGCTGGGGGACAGGGGGCCCTCTTGGAGCTTTCTTT. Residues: CASSWGTGGPLGAFF. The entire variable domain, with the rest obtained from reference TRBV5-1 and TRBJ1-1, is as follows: KAGVTQTPRYLIKTRGQQVTLSCSPISGHRSVSWYQQTPGQGLQFLFEYFSETQRNKGNFPGRFSGRQFSNSRSEMNVSTLELGDSALYLCASSWGTGGPLGAFFGQGTRLTVV.

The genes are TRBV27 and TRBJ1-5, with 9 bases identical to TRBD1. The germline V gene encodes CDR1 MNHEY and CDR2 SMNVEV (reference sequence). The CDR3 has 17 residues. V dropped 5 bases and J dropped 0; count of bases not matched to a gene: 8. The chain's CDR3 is CASSPGQGRYSNQPQHF. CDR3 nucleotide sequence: TGTGCCAGCAGTCCGGGACAGGGCCGCTATAGCAATCAGCCCCAGCATTTT.

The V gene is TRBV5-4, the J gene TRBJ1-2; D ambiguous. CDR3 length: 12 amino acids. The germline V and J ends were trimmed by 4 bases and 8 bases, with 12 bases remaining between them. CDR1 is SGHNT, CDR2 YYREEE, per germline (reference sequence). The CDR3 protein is CASSVHAGGYTF. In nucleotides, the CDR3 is TGTGCCAGCAGCGTTCACGCGGGGGGCTACACCTTC.

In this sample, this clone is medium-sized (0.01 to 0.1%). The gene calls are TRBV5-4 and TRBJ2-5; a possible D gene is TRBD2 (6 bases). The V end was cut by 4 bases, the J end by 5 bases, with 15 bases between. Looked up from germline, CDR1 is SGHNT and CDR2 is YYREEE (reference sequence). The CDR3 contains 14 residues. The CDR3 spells CASSPTGEGETQYF. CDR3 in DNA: TGTGCCAGCAGCCCCACGGGAGAGGGGGAGACCCAGTACTTC. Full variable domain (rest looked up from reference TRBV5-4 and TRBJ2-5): ETGVTQSPTHLIKTRGQQVTLRCSSQSGHNTVSWYQQALGQGPQFIFQYYREEENGRGNFPPRFSGLQFPNYSSELNVNALELDDSALYLCASSPTGEGETQYFGPGTRLLVL.

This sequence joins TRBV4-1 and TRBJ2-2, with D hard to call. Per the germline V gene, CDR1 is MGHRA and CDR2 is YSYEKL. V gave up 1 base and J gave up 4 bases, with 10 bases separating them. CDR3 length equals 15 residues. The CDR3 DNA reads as TGCGCCAGCAGCCAAGCCCCGTCTCTCACCGGGGAGCTGTTTTTT. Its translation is CASSQAPSLTGELFF.

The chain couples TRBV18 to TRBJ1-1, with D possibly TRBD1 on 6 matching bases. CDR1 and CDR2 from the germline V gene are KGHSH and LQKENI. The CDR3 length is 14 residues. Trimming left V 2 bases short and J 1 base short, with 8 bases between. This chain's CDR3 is CASSPARGNTEAFF. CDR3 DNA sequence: TGTGCCAGCTCACCAGCCAGGGGGAACACTGAAGCTTTCTTT.